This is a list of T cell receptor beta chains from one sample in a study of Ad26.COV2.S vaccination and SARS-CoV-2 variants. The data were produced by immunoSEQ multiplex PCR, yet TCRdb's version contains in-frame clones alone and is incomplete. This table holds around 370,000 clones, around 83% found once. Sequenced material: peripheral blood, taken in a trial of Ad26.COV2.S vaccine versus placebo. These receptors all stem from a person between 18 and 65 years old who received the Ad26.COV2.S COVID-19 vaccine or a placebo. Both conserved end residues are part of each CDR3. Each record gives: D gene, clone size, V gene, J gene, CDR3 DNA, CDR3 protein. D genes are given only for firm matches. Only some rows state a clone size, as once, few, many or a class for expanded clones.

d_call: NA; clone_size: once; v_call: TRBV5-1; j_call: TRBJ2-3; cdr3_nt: TGCGCCAGCAGCTTGTCACTAGGTACAGATACGCAGTATTTT; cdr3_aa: CASSLSLGTDTQYF
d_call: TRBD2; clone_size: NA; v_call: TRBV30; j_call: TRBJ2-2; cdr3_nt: TGTGCCTGGAGTAGCGGGAGTGGTCCCGGGGAGCTGTTTTTT; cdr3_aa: CAWSSGSGPGELFF
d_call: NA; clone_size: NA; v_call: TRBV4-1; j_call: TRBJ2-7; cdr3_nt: TGCGCCAGCAGCCCGTGGGAGGCCAGCGACTACGAGCAGTACTTC; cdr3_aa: CASSPWEASDYEQYF
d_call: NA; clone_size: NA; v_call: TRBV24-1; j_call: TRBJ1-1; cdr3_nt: TGTGCCACCAGTGACTCCGGGCTGAACACTGAAGCTTTCTTT; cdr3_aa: CATSDSGLNTEAFF
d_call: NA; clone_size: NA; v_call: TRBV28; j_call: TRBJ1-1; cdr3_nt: TGTGCCAGCAGTTTTGTGGGCAACCCCACTGAAGCTTTCTTT; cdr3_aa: CASSFVGNPTEAFF
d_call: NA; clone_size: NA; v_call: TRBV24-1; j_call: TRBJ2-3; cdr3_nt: TGTGCCACCAGTGATATCAGGGGAGGAAGCACAGATACGCAGTATTTT; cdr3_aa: CATSDIRGGSTDTQYF
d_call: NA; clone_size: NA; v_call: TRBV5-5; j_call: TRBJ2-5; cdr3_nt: TGTGCCAGCAGCTTGGTTCCCAGGCCTCAAGAGACCCAGTACTTC; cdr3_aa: CASSLVPRPQETQYF
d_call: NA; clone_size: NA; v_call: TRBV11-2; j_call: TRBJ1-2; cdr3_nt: TGTGCCAGCAGCTTAGACCCGGGATGGGCACCAATCTATGGCTACACCTTC; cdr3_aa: CASSLDPGWAPIYGYTF
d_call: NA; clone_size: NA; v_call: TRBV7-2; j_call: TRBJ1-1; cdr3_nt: TGTGCCAGCAGCTTAGGAACAGGGTTGAACACTGAAGCTTTCTTT; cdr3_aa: CASSLGTGLNTEAFF
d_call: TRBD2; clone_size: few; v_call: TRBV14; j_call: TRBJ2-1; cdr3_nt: TGTGCCAGCAGCCGGGACCTAGCGGGACGTAACAATGAGCAGTTCTTC; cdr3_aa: CASSRDLAGRNNEQFF
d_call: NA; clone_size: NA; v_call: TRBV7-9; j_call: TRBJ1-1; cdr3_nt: TGTGCCAGCAGCTTTTCCAGGGGCGGACCTATGAACACTGAAGCTTTCTTT; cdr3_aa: CASSFSRGGPMNTEAFF
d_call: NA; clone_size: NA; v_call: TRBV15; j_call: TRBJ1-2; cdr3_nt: TGTGCCACCAGCAGAGATATCGTAGGAGGGTATGGCTACACCTTC; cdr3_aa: CATSRDIVGGYGYTF
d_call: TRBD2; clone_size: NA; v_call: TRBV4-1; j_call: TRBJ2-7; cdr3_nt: TGCGCCAGCAGCCAAGCCGACGTAGCGGGAGCCTCCTACGAGCAGTACTTC; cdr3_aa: CASSQADVAGASYEQYF
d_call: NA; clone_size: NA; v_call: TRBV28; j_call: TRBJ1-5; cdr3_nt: TGTGCCAGCAGCCTCGGGGGGAATGGCAATCAGCCCCAGCATTTT; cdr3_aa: CASSLGGNGNQPQHF
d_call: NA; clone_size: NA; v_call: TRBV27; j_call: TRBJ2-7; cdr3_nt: TGTGCCAGCAGTTTATCTCAGGGTACGGGCTCCTACGAGCAGTACTTC; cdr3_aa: CASSLSQGTGSYEQYF
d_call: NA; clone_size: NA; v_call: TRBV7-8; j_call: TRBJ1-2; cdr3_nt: TGTGCCAGCAGCTTAGAGCAGGAAGGTGGCTACACCTTC; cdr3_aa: CASSLEQEGGYTF
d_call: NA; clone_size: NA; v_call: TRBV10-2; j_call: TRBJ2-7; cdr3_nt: TGCGCCAGCAGTGAATTGAGGGGGACCTACGAGCAGTACTTC; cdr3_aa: CASSELRGTYEQYF
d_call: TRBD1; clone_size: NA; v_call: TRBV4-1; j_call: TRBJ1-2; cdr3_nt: TGCGCCAGCAGCCGGCAGGGACAGGGTTATGGCTACACCTTC; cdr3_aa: CASSRQGQGYGYTF
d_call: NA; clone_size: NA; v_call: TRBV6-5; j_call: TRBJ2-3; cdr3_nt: TGTGCCAGCAGTTCGGGTCACTCGAAGCCGCAGTATTTT; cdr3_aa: CASSSGHSKPQYF
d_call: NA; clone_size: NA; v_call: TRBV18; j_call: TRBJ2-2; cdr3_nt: TGTGCCAGCTCAGAAAACCCGGGTTCGAACACCGGGGAGCTGTTTTTT; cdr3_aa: CASSENPGSNTGELFF
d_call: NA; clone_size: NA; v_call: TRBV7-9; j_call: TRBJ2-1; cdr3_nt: TGTGCCAGCAGCCGACGGCAGAATAACAATGAGCAGTTCTTC; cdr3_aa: CASSRRQNNNEQFF
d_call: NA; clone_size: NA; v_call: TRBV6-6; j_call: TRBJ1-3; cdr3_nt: TGTGCCAGCAGTTACTCAATATTAAAGGGAAACACCATATATTTT; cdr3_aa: CASSYSILKGNTIYF
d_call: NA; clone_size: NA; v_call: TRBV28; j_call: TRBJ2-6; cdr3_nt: TGTGCCAGCAGTTTACACTCTGGGGCCAACGTCCTGACTTTC; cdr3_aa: CASSLHSGANVLTF
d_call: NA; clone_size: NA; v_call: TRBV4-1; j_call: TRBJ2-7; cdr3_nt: TGCGCCAGCAGCCAAGATTCAGGGGCCTATTCCTACGAGCAGTACTTC; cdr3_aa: CASSQDSGAYSYEQYF
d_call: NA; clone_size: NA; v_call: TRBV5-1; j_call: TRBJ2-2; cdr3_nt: TGCGCCAGCAGCTTGTCGGTTCAGGGTAACACCGGGGAGCTGTTTTTT; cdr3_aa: CASSLSVQGNTGELFF
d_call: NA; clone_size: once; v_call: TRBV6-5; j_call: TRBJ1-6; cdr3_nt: TGTGCCACAAAAACCGTTGGAACGGTCGGTTCACCCCTCCACTTT; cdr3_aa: CATKTVGTVGSPLHF
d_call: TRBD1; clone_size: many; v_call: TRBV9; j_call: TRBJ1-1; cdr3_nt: TGTGCCAGCAGCCCATTATCGGGACAGGGGGGCCCTGAAGCTTTCTTT; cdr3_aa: CASSPLSGQGGPEAFF
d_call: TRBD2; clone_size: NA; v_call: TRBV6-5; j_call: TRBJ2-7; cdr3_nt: TGTGCCAGCAGTTACGGCGGGAGGGCCCTTCAAAGCGAGCAGTACTTC; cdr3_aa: CASSYGGRALQSEQYF
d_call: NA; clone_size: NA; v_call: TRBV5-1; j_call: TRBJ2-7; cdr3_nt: TGCGCCAGCAGCTCGGATAAAGGATCGAGCTCCTACGAGCAGTACTTC; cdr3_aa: CASSSDKGSSSYEQYF
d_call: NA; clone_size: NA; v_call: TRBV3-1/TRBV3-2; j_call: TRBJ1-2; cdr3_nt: TGTGCCAGCAGCCAAGTGGAGGCAGGGGAATTTTATAACTATGGCTACACCTTC; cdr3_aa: CASSQVEAGEFYNYGYTF
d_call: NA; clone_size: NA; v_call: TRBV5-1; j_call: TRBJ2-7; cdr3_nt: TGCGCCAGCAGCTTGAACCGGGCCCCTTTGGAAGAGCAGTACTTC; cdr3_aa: CASSLNRAPLEEQYF
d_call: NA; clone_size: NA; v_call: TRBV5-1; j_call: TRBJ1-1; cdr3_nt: TGCGCCAGCAGCTTGGCCGAGGGGCTGAACACTGAAGCTTTCTTT; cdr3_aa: CASSLAEGLNTEAFF
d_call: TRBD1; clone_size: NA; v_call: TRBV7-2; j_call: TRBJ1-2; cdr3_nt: TGTGCCAGCAGCCTGACGACAGGGTTTATTGAAGGCTACACCTTC; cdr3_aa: CASSLTTGFIEGYTF
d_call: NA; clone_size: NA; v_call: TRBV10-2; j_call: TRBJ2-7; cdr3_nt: TGCGCCAGCAGTGAGAGGGGGGGGAACTACGAGCAGTACTTC; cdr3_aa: CASSERGGNYEQYF
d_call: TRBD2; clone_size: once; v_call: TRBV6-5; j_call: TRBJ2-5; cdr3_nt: TGTGCCAGCAGTTACTCGAGCGGGGGACAGACCCAGTACTTC; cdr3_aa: CASSYSSGGQTQYF
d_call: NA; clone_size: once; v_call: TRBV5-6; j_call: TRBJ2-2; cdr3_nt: TGTGCCAGCAGCTTGGCCGATATCCCCGGGGAGCTGTTTTTT; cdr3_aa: CASSLADIPGELFF
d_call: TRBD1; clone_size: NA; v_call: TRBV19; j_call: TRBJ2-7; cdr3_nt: TGTGCCAGTAGTGTGGGACAGGGGGTCTGGGAGCAGTACTTC; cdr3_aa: CASSVGQGVWEQYF
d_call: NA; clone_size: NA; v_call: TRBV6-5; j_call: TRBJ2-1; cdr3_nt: TGTGCCAGCAGTTACGGGGGGACCCTCTTGAGCAATGAGCAGTTCTTC; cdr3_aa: CASSYGGTLLSNEQFF
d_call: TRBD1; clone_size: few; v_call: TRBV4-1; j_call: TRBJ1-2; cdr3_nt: TGCGCCAGCAGCCAAGTAAGGGGGCAAGGCTACACCTTC; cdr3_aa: CASSQVRGQGYTF
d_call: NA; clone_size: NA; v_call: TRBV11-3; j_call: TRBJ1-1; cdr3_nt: TGTGCCAGCAGCTTAGACGGAACGGAGGTGGCTTTCTTT; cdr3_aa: CASSLDGTEVAFF
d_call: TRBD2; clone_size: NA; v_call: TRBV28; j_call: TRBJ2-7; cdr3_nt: TGTGCCAGCAGTTTATACGGGACGGGAGGGACCTACGAGCAGTACTTC; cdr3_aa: CASSLYGTGGTYEQYF
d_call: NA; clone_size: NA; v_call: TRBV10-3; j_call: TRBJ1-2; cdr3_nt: TGTGCCATCAGTGAGTCCGAGCAGGGTTACTATGGCTACACCTTC; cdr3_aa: CAISESEQGYYGYTF
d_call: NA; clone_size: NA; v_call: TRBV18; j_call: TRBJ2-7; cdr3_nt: TGTGCCAGCTCACCATCTTCCGGGGGGCACGGCGAGCAGTACTTC; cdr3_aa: CASSPSSGGHGEQYF
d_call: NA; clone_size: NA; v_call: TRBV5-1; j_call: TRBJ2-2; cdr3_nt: TGCGCCAGCAGCCACAGACAGGAGTCGAACACCGGGGAGCTGTTTTTT; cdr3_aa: CASSHRQESNTGELFF
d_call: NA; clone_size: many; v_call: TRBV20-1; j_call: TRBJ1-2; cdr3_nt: TGCAGTGCTAGCCCCCAGGGGCACTACACCTTC; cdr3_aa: CSASPQGHYTF
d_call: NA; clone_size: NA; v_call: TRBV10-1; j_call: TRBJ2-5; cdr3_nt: TGCGCCAGCAGTGAGGGCAGGGGACGTTTAGGGACCCAGTACTTC; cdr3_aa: CASSEGRGRLGTQYF
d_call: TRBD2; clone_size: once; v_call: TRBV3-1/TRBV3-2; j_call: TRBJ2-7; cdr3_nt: TGTGCCAGCAGCCAAAACGGCCTAGCGGGAGGTATCGAGCAGTACTTC; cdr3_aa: CASSQNGLAGGIEQYF
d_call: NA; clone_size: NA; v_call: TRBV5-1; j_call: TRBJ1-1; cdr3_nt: TGCGCCAGCAGCCTTTACGACAACACTGAAGCTTTCTTT; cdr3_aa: CASSLYDNTEAFF
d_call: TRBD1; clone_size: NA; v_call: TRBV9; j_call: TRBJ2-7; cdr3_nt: TGTGCCAGCAGCGGGACAGGCAACTCCTACGAGCAGTACTTC; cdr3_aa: CASSGTGNSYEQYF
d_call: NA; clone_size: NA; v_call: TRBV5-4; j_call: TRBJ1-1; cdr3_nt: TGTGCCAGCAGCTTGGCCCGGACACTGAACACTGAAGCTTTCTTT; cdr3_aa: CASSLARTLNTEAFF
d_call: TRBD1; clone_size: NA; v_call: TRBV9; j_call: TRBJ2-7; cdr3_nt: TGTGCCAGCAGCGTAGATCAGGGGGCCTCCTACGAGCAGTACTTC; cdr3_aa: CASSVDQGASYEQYF
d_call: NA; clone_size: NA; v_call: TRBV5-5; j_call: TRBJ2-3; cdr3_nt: TGTGCCAGCAGCTTACTCGCTAGCGTAGTCACAGATACGCAGTATTTT; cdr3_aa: CASSLLASVVTDTQYF
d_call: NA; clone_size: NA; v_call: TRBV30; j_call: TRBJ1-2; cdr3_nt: TGTGCCTGCAGCCACGGGGATAACTATGGCTACACCTTC; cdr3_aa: CACSHGDNYGYTF